The 30 T cell receptor beta chains listed next were all sequenced from one sample in a study of cytomegalovirus exposure and HLA in healthy donors. PCR primers comprised 60 Vbeta and 13 Jbeta primers. The table came from immunoSEQ multiplex PCR; TCRdb's copy has only in-frame clones and leaves some out. The sample has about 82,000 clones, less than 85% seen once. Sequenced: PBMCs. The receptors were sampled from a human donor in good health.

The chain is built from TRBV10-1 and TRBJ1-3; D is ambiguous. The CDR3 has 14 residues. Germline V gene lookup returns CDR1 WNHNN and CDR2 SYGVQD (reference sequence). Trimming removed 4 bases from V and 2 bases from J, with 9 bases in between. This CDR3 is CASSGGLTGNTIYF. In DNA, the CDR3 is TGCGCCAGCAGTGGAGGGCTCACTGGAAACACCATATATTTT.

CDR3 nucleotide sequence: TGTGCCAGCAGCCCGGGACAGGAGTACGGAGGCTACACCTTC. Translating it yields CASSPGQEYGGYTF. V gene TRBV6-4 combines with J gene TRBJ1-2; TRBD1 aligns across 8 bases. Germline V gives CDR1 MRHNA, CDR2 SNTAGT. J was trimmed by 8 bases and V by 6 bases; bases with no gene match: 11. The CDR3 loop spans 14 amino acids.

This rearrangement joins TRBV19 to TRBJ2-7; D uncertain. The V end lost 3 bases, the J end lost 0 bases, and 9 bases lay between the germline ends. CDR1 is LNHDA, CDR2 SQIVND, per germline (reference sequence). This CDR3 comprises 14 residues. CDR3 sequence reads: CASSMKDSSYEQYF. The DNA for the CDR3 is TGTGCCAGTAGTATGAAAGATAGCTCCTACGAGCAGTACTTC. Full variable domain (remainder filled in from reference TRBV19 and TRBJ2-7): DGGITQSPKYLFRKEGQNVTLSCEQNLNHDAMYWYRQDPGQGLRLIYYSQIVNDFQKGDIAEGYSVSREKKESFPLTVTSAQKNPTAFYLCASSMKDSSYEQYFGPGTRLTVT.

For this clone: The junction differs from germline at one of its ends, possibly a read error. V gene TRBV9 combines with J gene TRBJ1-5; 8 bases are shared with TRBD1. CDR1 is SGDLS, CDR2 YYNGEE, per germline. The CDR3 totals 16 residues. CDR3 region: CASSVGAGGKNQPQNF. DNA of the CDR3: TGTGCCAGCAGCGTAGGCGCAGGGGGCAAAAATCAGCCCCAGAATTTT.

V gene TRBV2 combines with J gene TRBJ1-3; TRBD1 agrees at 7 bases. The germline V gene encodes CDR1 SNHLY and CDR2 FYNNEI. The CDR3 consists of 14 residues. V lost 7 bases and J lost 2; bases outside the gene matches: 5. CDR3 nucleotide sequence: TGTGCCAGCAATGAGCAGGGGGCTGGAAACACCATATATTTT. It yields the protein CASNEQGAGNTIYF.

CDR3 loop: CASSLQSQGLTYGYTF. DNA for the CDR3: TGCGCCAGCAGCTTGCAGTCCCAGGGGCTGACCTATGGCTACACCTTC. The rearrangement links TRBV5-1 to TRBJ1-2; a weak D match, TRBD1 (6 bases). Germline values: CDR1 SGHRS, CDR2 YFSETQ. Trimming removed 1 base from V and 4 bases from J, with 17 bases in between. The CDR3 extends over 16 amino acids.

V gene TRBV5-8 combines with J gene TRBJ2-1; 9 bases fit TRBD1. CDR1 and CDR2 (germline): SGHTS, YDEGEE. Trimming at V came to 2 bases and at J to 7 bases, leaving 7 bases not matched to a gene. CDR3 size: 15 residues. The CDR3 is CASSFVDRGFNEQFF. The DNA for the CDR3 is TGTGCCAGCAGCTTCGTGGACAGGGGTTTTAATGAGCAGTTCTTC.

This chain connects TRBV6-5 to TRBJ1-5, with 7 bases that match TRBD1. This CDR3 is 13 amino acids long. The ends lost 5 bases at V and 2 bases at J; junction bases unmatched: 0. Germline values: CDR1 MNHEY, CDR2 SVGAGI. The CDR3 spells CASSDRGNQPQHF. In nucleotides, the CDR3 is TGTGCCAGCAGTGACAGGGGCAATCAGCCCCAGCATTTT.

This clone came up once. At one boundary the junction diverges from the germline segment, which might be a read error. The chain is built from TRBV4-1 and TRBJ1-5; possible D gene TRBD1, 5 bases. Germline V lookup: CDR1 MGHRA, CDR2 YSYEKL. The CDR3 consists of 15 residues. CDR3 nucleotide sequence: TGCGCCAGCAGTCAAGGAGTGGCAGGGAATCAGCCCCAGCATTTT. As protein: CASSQGVAGNQPQHF.

For this clone: The CDR3 does not close with the conserved phenylalanine or tryptophan, likely indicating a read error. The chain couples TRBV29-1 to TRBJ2-7; perhaps TRBD1 as D (6 bases). Germline CDR1 and CDR2: SQVTM and ANQGSEA. The CDR3 contains 11 residues. V was clipped by 3 bases and J by 6 bases, with 9 bases between them. The CDR3 DNA sequence: TGCAGCGTTGAGGACAGAACCGAGCAGTACCTC. This translates into CSVEDRTEQYL.

The chain couples TRBV9 to TRBJ2-5, with 7 bases identical to TRBD2. V dropped 3 bases and J dropped 2; count of bases not matched to a gene: 7. This CDR3 comprises 15 residues. Germline assignment: CDR1 SGDLS and CDR2 YYNGEE. For the CDR3, the DNA is TGTGCCAGCAGCGGGGGAGGGCGGGGGCAAGAGACCCAGTACTTC. The encoded protein is CASSGGGRGQETQYF. The full variable domain, its missing parts supplied by reference TRBV9 and TRBJ2-5, is DSGVTQTPKHLITATGQRVTLRCSPRSGDLSVYWYQQSLDQGLQFLIQYYNGEERAKGNILERFSAQQFPDLHSELNLSSLELGDSALYFCASSGGGRGQETQYFGPGTRLLVL.

This sequence joins TRBV27 and TRBJ1-2; tentatively, D is TRBD1 (6 bases). Germline-derived CDR1 and CDR2 are MNHEY and SMNVEV (reference sequence). V was shortened by 4 bases and J by 5 bases, with 11 bases between the two germline ends. This CDR3 region has 13 residues. Here the CDR3 reads CASSSRGNYGYTF. CDR3 bases: TGTGCCAGCAGTTCCAGGGGAAATTATGGCTACACCTTC.

The chain links TRBV5-1 to TRBJ2-7; no definite D call. The V gene's germline CDR1 is SGHRS and CDR2 YFSETQ. V lost 1 base and J 0 bases, leaving 11 bases between the germline ends. This CDR3 is 15 amino acids long. The CDR3 reads CASSLKQTPSYEQYF. As DNA, the CDR3 is TGCGCCAGCAGCTTGAAACAGACCCCCTCCTACGAGCAGTACTTC. Full variable domain (rest looked up from reference TRBV5-1 and TRBJ2-7): KAGVTQTPRYLIKTRGQQVTLSCSPISGHRSVSWYQQTPGQGLQFLFEYFSETQRNKGNFPGRFSGRQFSNSRSEMNVSTLELGDSALYLCASSLKQTPSYEQYFGPGTRLTVT.

J is TRBJ2-7 and V is TRBV7-9; D remains ambiguous. Germline V gene data show CDR1 as SEHNR and CDR2 as FQNEAQ (reference sequence). The length of the CDR3 is 14 residues. V dropped 1 base and J dropped 6 bases, with 13 bases sitting between them. The DNA for the CDR3 is TGTGCCAGCAGCTTAGACAGTCTCCTTCGCGAGCAGTACTTC. Its translation is CASSLDSLLREQYF.

This clone was seen a handful of times. V is TRBV5-6 and J is TRBJ2-7; D unresolved. Trimming pared 0 bases from V and 5 bases from J, leaving 6 bases between. CDR3 size: 12 residues. CDR1 is SGHDT and CDR2 is YYEEEE in the germline V gene. Here the CDR3 DNA reads TGTGCCAGCAGCTTGGACTACCACGAGCAGTACTTC. As protein: CASSLDYHEQYF.

This chain joins TRBV12-5 and TRBJ1-6; 8 nucleotides match TRBD1. In germline, CDR1 is LGHNT, CDR2 FRNRAP. V shed 4 bases, J shed 3 bases, and the junction held 5 bases outside the gene matches. This CDR3 has 16 residues. The CDR3 loop is CASGSEDRDYNSPLHF. The CDR3 DNA reads TGTGCTAGTGGTTCCGAGGACAGGGACTATAATTCACCCCTCCACTTT. The full variable domain, completed using reference TRBV12-5 and TRBJ1-6, is DARVTQTPRHKVTEMGQEVTMRCQPILGHNTVFWYRQTMMQGLELLAYFRNRAPLDDSGMPKDRFSAEMPDATLATLKIQPSEPRDSAVYFCASGSEDRDYNSPLHFGNGTRLTVT.

This clone showed up just a few times. V and J are TRBV25-1 and TRBJ1-1; D unresolved. The CDR3 spans 15 residues. Germline CDR1 reads MGHDK; CDR2 reads SYGVNS. The germline V and J ends were trimmed by 3 bases and 1 base, with 12 bases remaining between them. DNA of the CDR3: TGTGCCAGCAGTGACAATACCCGGGGGAACACTGAAGCTTTCTTT. Encoded protein: CASSDNTRGNTEAFF.

The chain employs TRBV4-3 and TRBJ2-3, with a weak D call TRBD2 (7 bases). The CDR3 sequence is 17 residues long. Trimming left V 1 base short and J 4 bases short, with 18 bases between. CDR1 and CDR2 from the germline V gene are LGHNA and YSLEER. CDR3 sequence reads: CASSQAVEGGGPDTQYF. CDR3 sequence (DNA): TGCGCCAGCAGCCAAGCAGTGGAGGGGGGGGGACCAGATACGCAGTATTTT.

The V and J genes are TRBV5-1 and TRBJ2-7, with D maybe TRBD1 (5 bases). This CDR3 contains 19 residues. V lost 4 bases to trimming and J lost 1 base, with 27 bases between them. Germline-derived CDR1 and CDR2 are SGHRS and YFSETQ. CDR3 region: CASSPHLAVVRGASYEQYF. CDR3 bases: TGCGCCAGCAGCCCACACTTGGCGGTAGTAAGGGGCGCATCCTACGAGCAGTACTTC.

The V and J genes are TRBV27 and TRBJ2-5, with D tentatively TRBD2 (5 bases). Germline V CDR1 and CDR2: MNHEY, SMNVEV (reference sequence). Trimming took 5 bases from V and 4 from J, leaving 17 bases between them. This CDR3 region has 15 residues. CDR3 loop: CASSRTLLSGETQYF. The CDR3, as DNA: TGTGCCAGCAGTCGGACTCTGTTATCTGGAGAGACCCAGTACTTC.

With regard to this clone: The junction differs from germline at one of its ends, possibly a read error. The V gene is TRBV5-1, the J gene TRBJ2-6; possibly TRBD1 for D (6 bases). Germline-derived CDR1 and CDR2 are SGHRS and YFSETQ. CDR3 length: 16 residues. The CDR3 sequence: CASRLVTGYGANVLTF. The DNA of the CDR3 is TGCGCCAGCAGGTTGGTGACAGGATACGGGGCCAACGTCCTGACTTTC.

The chain couples TRBV7-9 to TRBJ1-2; TRBD1 matches 11 bases. The germline CDR1 and CDR2 sequences are SEHNR and FQNEAQ (reference sequence). The CDR3 has 15 amino acids. V lost 5 bases to trimming and J lost 4 bases; unmatched junction nucleotides: 6. For the CDR3, the DNA is TGTGCCAGCAGCCCCGGGACAGGGGGTCTCTATGGCTACACCTTC. Translation gives CASSPGTGGLYGYTF.

The chain joins TRBV6-6 to TRBJ2-3, with 9 bases identical to TRBD2. The V gene end was trimmed by 6 bases and the J gene end by 4 bases; junction bases not matched to a gene: 2. CDR1 is MNHNY, CDR2 SVGAGI, per germline (reference sequence). The CDR3 sequence is 13 residues long. CDR3 coding DNA: TGTGCCAGCAGCTTAGCGGGGGCAGATACGCAGTATTTT. Translated: CASSLAGADTQYF.

V and J are TRBV15 and TRBJ1-1, with D possibly matching TRBD1 (6 bases). The V and J ends lost 4 bases and 1 base respectively, with 13 bases between them. CDR3 length: 15 amino acids. Germline CDR1 is LNHNV and CDR2 is YYDKDF (reference sequence). CDR3 residues: CATSTGTSSNTEAFF. CDR3 nucleotides: TGTGCCACCAGCACGGGGACATCATCGAACACTGAAGCTTTCTTT.

V gene TRBV7-2 combines with J gene TRBJ2-5, with 8 bases that match TRBD1. This CDR3 contains 17 residues. V was clipped by 0 bases and J by 5 bases; unmatched bases: 11. Germline assignment: CDR1 SGHTA and CDR2 FQGNSA. Here the CDR3 reads CASSLASPGTGRETQYF. The CDR3 coding sequence is TGTGCCAGCAGCTTAGCGTCGCCCGGGACAGGTCGGGAGACCCAGTACTTC.

This chain uses TRBV27 with TRBJ1-2; 8 positions match TRBD1. The CDR3 runs 15 residues. Germline V lookup: CDR1 MNHEY, CDR2 SMNVEV (reference sequence). J gave up 0 bases and V 6 bases, and 6 bases lay outside the gene matches. CDR3 in amino acids: CASSPTGVANYGYTF. The DNA for the CDR3 is TGTGCCAGCAGCCCGACAGGGGTAGCTAACTATGGCTACACCTTC.

The chain joins TRBV5-1 to TRBJ1-2; the match to TRBD1 covers 8 bases. The ends lost 1 base at V and 4 bases at J; junction bases unmatched: 6. The CDR3 is 15 residues long. Germline V CDR1 and CDR2: SGHRS, YFSETQ. CDR3 sequence reads: CASSLNLDRVYGYTF. The CDR3 DNA reads as TGCGCCAGCAGCTTGAACCTGGACAGGGTCTATGGCTACACCTTC.

This chain joins TRBV5-4 and TRBJ1-3, with TRBD1 matching 8 bases. The V and J ends lost 4 bases and 2 bases, in that order; junction bases with no gene match: 2. This CDR3 comprises 14 residues. Germline-derived CDR1 and CDR2 are SGHNT and YYREEE (reference sequence). The CDR3 region has the DNA TGTGCCAGCAGCCAGGACAGGGCTGGAAACACCATATATTTT. It codes for CASSQDRAGNTIYF.

This chain links TRBV19 with TRBJ1-1; D is ambiguous. The CDR3 has 14 residues. The germline V and J ends were trimmed by 6 bases and 2 bases, with 13 bases remaining between them. Looked up from germline, CDR1 is LNHDA and CDR2 is SQIVND (reference sequence). The CDR3 coding sequence is TGTGCCAGTAGCTACGACAAGAGAAACACTGAAGCTTTCTTT. Residues: CASSYDKRNTEAFF.

In DNA form, the CDR3 reads TGTGCCAGCAGCCCCCGGACAGGCCCACACTATGGCTACACCTTC. Translation gives CASSPRTGPHYGYTF. This sequence joins TRBV5-4 and TRBJ1-2, with 7 nucleotides matching TRBD1. The length of the CDR3 is 15 residues. The J segment lost 3 bases and the V segment lost 4 bases, leaving 9 bases of the junction unmatched. Germline CDR1 SGHNT, CDR2 YYREEE (reference sequence).